The 5 T cell receptor beta chains presented below share a single source sample, sequenced in a study of shared clonotypes between healthy human individuals. Some clones are missing from TCRdb's copy, which holds only in-frame ones; the method was immunoSEQ multiplex PCR. Of 2,500,000 or so clones detected, 93% appear once; the ten largest clones hold roughly 0.39%. The specimen was naive CD4+ T cells from PBMCs. The subset here: CD45RA+ positively selected. The receptors were gathered from a man in his late teens or twenties in good health. Some clones in this sample may be carry-over from other donors' samples.

The chain uses TRBV2 and TRBJ1-4, with a possible D match to TRBD1 (6 bases). The CDR3 covers 14 residues. V was pared by 11 bases and J by 8 bases, with 21 bases between. Germline assignment: CDR1 SNHLY and CDR2 FYNNEI. CDR3 sequence (DNA): TGTGCCGGACAGTGGGGGAATCGACGCGAAAAACTGTTTTTT. Translating it yields CAGQWGNRREKLFF. The full variable domain, its missing parts supplied by reference TRBV2 and TRBJ1-4, is EPEVTQTPSHQVTQMGQEVILRCVPISNHLYFYWYRQILGQKVEFLVSFYNNEISEKSEIFDDQFSVERPDGSNFTLKIRSTKLEDSAMYFCAGQWGNRREKLFFGSGTQLSVL.

This clone came up a few times. This sequence joins TRBV30 and TRBJ1-4; D ambiguous. Between the trimmed V and J ends, which lost 4 bases and 7 bases, there was a span of 7 bases. The CDR3 is 11 amino acids. Germline V gene sequence: CDR1 GTSNPN, CDR2 SVGIG (reference sequence). The CDR3 sequence is CAWMYREKLFF. CDR3 nucleotide sequence: TGTGCCTGGATGTACCGTGAAAAACTGTTTTTT.

The V and J genes are TRBV2 and TRBJ2-1; D might be TRBD2 (6 bases). CDR1 is SNHLY, CDR2 FYNNEI, per germline. CDR3 length equals 14 residues. V shed 5 bases and J shed 4 bases, with 12 bases lying between them. The CDR3 nucleotides read TGTGCCAGCAGTCCGGGACTTGATTACAATGAGCAGTTCTTC. This gives the protein CASSPGLDYNEQFF.

CDR3 coding DNA: TGTGCCAGCAGTGAACTGAACTCCTGGGCTTCCTACGAGCAGTACTTC. Its translation is CASSELNSWASYEQYF. The chain couples TRBV6-1 to TRBJ2-7; no clear D. Per germline, CDR1 MNHNS and CDR2 SASEGT. V lost 2 bases and J lost 1, with 15 bases in between. This CDR3 spans 16 amino acids.

The chain recombines TRBV30 with TRBJ1-6; 8 bases fit TRBD1. The length of the CDR3 is 14 residues. The trim removed 6 bases at V and 9 bases at J, leaving 10 bases unmatched. Looked up from germline, CDR1 is GTSNPN and CDR2 is SVGIG (reference sequence). Written as DNA, the CDR3 is TGTGCCTGTGGACAGGGCCTGGACGGTTCACCCCTCCACTTT. Translated: CACGQGLDGSPLHF.